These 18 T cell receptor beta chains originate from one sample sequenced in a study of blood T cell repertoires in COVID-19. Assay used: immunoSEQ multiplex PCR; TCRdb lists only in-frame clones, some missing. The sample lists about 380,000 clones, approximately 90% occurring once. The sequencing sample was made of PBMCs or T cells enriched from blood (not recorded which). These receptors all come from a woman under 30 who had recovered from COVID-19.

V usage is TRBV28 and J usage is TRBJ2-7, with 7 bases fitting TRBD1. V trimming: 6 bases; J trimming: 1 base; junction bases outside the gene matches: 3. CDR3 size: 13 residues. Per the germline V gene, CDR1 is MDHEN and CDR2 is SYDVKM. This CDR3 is CASRRDRSYEQYF. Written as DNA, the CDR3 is TGTGCCAGCAGGAGGGACAGATCCTACGAGCAGTACTTC.

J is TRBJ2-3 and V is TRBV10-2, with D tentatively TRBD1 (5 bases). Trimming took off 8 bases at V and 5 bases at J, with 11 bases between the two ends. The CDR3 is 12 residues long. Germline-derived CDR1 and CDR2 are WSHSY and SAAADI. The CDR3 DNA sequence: TGCGCCAGCCTTGGGGCGGTAGATACGCAGTATTTT. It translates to CASLGAVDTQYF.

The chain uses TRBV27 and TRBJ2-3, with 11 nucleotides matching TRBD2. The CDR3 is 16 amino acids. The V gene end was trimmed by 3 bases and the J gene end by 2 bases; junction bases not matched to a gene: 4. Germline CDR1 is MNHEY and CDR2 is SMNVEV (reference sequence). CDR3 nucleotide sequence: TGTGCCAGCAGTTTGGGACTAGCGGCAAACACAGATACGCAGTATTTT. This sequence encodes CASSLGLAANTDTQYF.

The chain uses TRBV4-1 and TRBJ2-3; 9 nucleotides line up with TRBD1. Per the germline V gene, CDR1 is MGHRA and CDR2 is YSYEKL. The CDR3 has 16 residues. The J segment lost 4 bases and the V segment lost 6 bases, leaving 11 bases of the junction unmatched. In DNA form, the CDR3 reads TGCGCCAGCAGGACCGGACCGGGACAGGGCGCAGATACGCAGTATTTT. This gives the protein CASRTGPGQGADTQYF.

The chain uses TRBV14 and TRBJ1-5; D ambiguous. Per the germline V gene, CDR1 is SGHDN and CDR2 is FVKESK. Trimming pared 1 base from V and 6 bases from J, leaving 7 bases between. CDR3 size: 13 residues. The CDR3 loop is CASSQGAFQPQHF. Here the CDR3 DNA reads TGTGCCAGCAGCCAAGGGGCTTTTCAGCCCCAGCATTTT. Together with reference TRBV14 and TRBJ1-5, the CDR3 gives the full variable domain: EAGVTQFPSHSVIEKGQTVTLRCDPISGHDNLYWYRRVMGKEIKFLLHFVKESKQDESGMPNNRFLAERTGGTYSTLKVQPAELEDSGVYFCASSQGAFQPQHFGDGTRLSIL.

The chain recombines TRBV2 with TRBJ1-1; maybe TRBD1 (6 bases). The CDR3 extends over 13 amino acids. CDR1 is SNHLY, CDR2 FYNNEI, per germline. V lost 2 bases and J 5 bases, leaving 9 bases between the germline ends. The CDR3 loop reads CASSEHRVTEAFF. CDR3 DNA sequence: TGTGCCAGCAGTGAACACAGGGTTACTGAAGCTTTCTTT.

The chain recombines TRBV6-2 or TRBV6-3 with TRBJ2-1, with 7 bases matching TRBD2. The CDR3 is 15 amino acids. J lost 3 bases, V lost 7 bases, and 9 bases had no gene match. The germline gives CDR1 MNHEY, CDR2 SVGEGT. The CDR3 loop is CASTPRTRVYNEQFF. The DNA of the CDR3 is TGTGCCAGCACCCCTAGGACTAGAGTCTACAATGAGCAGTTCTTC.

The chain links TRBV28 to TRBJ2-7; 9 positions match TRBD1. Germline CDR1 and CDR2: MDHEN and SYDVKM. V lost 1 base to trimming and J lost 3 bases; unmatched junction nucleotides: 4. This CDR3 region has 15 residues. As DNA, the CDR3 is TGTGCCAGCAGTTTATTTGGGACAGGGTACTACGAGCAGTACTTC. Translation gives CASSLFGTGYYEQYF.

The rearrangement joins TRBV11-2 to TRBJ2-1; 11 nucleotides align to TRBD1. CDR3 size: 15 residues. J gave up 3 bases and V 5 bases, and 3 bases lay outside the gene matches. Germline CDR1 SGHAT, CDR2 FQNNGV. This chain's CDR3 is CASSQGTGGYNEQFF. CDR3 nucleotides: TGTGCCAGCAGCCAGGGGACAGGGGGCTACAATGAGCAGTTCTTC.

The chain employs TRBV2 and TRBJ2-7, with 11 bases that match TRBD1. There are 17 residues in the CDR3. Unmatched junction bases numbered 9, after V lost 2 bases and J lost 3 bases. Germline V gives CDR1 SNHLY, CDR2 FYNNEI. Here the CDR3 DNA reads TGTGCCAGCAGTGAATTCGGGACAGGGGGTAAAGGCTACGAGCAGTACTTC. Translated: CASSEFGTGGKGYEQYF.

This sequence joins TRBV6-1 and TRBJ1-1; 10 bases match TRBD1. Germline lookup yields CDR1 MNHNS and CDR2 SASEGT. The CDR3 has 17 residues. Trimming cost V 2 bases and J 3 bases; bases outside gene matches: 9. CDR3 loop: CASSELGQGEIYTEAFF. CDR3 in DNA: TGTGCCAGCAGTGAACTTGGACAGGGGGAAATTTACACTGAAGCTTTCTTT.

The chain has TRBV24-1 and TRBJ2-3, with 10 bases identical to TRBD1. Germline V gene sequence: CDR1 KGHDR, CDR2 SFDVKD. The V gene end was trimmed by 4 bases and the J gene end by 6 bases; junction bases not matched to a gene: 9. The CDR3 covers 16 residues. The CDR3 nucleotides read TGTGCCACCAGTGACAGACCCGGGACAGGGGCCGATACGCAGTATTTT. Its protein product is CATSDRPGTGADTQYF.

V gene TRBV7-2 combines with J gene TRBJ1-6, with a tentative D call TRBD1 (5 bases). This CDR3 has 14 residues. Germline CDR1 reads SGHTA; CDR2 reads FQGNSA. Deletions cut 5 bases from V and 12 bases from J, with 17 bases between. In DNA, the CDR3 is TGTGCCAGCAGCCCCCGTTCGGAAGGGGTACCCCTCCACTTT. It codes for CASSPRSEGVPLHF.

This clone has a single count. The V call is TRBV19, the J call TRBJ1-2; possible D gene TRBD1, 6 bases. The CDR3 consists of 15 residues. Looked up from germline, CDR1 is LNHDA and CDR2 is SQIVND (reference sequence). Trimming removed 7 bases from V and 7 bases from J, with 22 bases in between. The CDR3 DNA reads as TGTGCCAGTATCCGTCCTGGGGGCGCCCCGGGTGGCTACACCTTC. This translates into CASIRPGGAPGGYTF.

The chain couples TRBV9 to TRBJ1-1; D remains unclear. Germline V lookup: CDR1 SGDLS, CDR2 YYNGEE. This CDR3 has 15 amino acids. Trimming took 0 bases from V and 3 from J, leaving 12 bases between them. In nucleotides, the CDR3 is TGTGCCAGCAGCGTAGAGAGGACCGGGGACACTGAAGCTTTCTTT. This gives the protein CASSVERTGDTEAFF.

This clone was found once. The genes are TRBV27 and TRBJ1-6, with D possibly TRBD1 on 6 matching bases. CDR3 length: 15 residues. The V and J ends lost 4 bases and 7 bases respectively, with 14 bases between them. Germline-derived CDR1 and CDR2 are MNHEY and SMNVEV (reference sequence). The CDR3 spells CASSYTGRGNSPLHF. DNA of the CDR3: TGTGCCAGCAGTTATACAGGGCGGGGGAATTCACCCCTCCACTTT.

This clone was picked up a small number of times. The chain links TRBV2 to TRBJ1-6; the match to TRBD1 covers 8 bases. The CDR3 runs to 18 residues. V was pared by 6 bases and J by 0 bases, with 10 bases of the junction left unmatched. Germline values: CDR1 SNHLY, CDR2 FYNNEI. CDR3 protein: CASSEDPTGDSYNSPLHF. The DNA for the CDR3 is TGTGCCAGCAGCGAGGATCCGACAGGGGACTCCTATAATTCACCCCTCCACTTT.

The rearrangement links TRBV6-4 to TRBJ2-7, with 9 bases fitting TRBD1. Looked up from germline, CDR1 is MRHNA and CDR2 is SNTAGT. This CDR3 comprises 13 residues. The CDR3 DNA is TGTGCTGAAAACGGACAGGGGACATACGAGCAGTACTTC. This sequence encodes CAENGQGTYEQYF.